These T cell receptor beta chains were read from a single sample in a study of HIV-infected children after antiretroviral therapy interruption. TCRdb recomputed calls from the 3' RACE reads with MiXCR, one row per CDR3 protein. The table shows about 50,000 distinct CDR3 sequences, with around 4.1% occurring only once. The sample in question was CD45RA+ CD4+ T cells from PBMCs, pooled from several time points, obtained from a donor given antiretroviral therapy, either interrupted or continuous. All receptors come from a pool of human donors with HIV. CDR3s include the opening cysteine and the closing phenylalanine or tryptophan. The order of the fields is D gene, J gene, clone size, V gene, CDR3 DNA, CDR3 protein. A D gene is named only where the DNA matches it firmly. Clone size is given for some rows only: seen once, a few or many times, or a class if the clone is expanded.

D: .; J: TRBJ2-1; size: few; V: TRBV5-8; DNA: TGTGCCAGCAGCGCCACAGGGGAGGGCTCGGATGAGCAGTTCTTC; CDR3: CASSATGEGSDEQFF
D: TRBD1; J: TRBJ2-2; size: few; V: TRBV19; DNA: TGTGCCAGTAGTCGACAGGGGGTGGTCACCGGGGAGCTGTTTTTT; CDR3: CASSRQGVVTGELFF
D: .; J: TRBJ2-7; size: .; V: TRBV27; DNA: TGTGCCAGCAGCCTAAACCCTACAGGGCACGAGCAGTACTTC; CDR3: CASSLNPTGHEQYF
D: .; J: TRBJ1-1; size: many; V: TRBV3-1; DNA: TGTGCCAGCAGCCAAGGTTGGGATCGGGAAGCTTTCTTT; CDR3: CASSQGWDREAFF
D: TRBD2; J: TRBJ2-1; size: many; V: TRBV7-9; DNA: TGTGCCAGCAGCCTTCCCCTAGGATTAGCGGGGGTCGGGAATGAGCAGTTCTTC; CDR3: CASSLPLGLAGVGNEQFF
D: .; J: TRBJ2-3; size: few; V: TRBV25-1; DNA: TGTGCCAGCAGACAGTCCAGGGGTCCTAGCACAGATACGCAGTATTTT; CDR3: CASRQSRGPSTDTQYF
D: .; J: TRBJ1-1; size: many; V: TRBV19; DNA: TGTGCCAGTAGTATAGAGGGCAGGACCGCGCTCCCTTTCTTT; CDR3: CASSIEGRTALPFF
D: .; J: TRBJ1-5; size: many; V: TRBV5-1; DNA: TGCGCCAGCAGCTTGGCCGGAGAGCAGCCCCAGCATTTT; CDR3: CASSLAGEQPQHF
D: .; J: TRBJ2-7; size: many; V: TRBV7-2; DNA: TGTGCCAGCAGCTTAGATAATCGTCGGCAGTACTTC; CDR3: CASSLDNRRQYF
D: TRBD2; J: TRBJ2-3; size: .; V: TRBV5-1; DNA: TGCGCCAGCAGCTTGGTTCCAGCGGGGCAAAGCACAGATACGCAGTATTTT; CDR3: CASSLVPAGQSTDTQYF
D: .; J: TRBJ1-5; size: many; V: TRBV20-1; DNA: TGCAGTGCTCTAGGAACTAGCAATCAGCCCCAGCATTTT; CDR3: CSALGTSNQPQHF
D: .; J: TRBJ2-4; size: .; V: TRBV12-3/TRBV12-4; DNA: TGTGCCAGCAGCCTCCCCATCCAGCGGGACATTCAGTACTTC; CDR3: CASSLPIQRDIQYF
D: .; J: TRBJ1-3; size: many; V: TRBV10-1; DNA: TGCGCTCACCTACCCAGCAAATTCTCCTCGTATACGAGCTCTGGAAACACCATATATTTT; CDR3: CAHLPSKFSSYTSSGNTIYF
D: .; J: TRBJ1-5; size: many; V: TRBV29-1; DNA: TGCAGCGTGCGGCGCAGCCAGCCCCAGCATTTT; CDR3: CSVRRSQPQHF
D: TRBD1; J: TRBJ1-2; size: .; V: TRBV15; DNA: TGTGCCACCAGCCTTACAGGGGACTATGGCTACACCTTC; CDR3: CATSLTGDYGYTF
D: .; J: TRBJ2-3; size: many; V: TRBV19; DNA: TGTGCCAGTCAAAAGGGGGGACGGGAAGATACGCAGTATTTT; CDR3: CASQKGGREDTQYF
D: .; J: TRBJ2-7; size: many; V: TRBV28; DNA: TGTGCCAGCAGTTTGGGGGGAATTGCACGCTACGAGCAGTACTTC; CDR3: CASSLGGIARYEQYF
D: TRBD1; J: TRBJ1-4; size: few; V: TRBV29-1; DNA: TGCAGCGTCGGGGACAGGGGGGACGAAAAACTGTTTTTT; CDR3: CSVGDRGDEKLFF
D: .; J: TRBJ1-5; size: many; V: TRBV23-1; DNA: TGCGCCAGCAGTCGAGTATCTTGGAGTACAAACGATAGCAATCAGCCCCAGCATTTT; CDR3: CASSRVSWSTNDSNQPQHF
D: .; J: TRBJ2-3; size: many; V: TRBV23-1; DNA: TGCGCCAGCAAAGTAAAGTCTAGCACAGATACGCAGTATTTT; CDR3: CASKVKSSTDTQYF